This entry lists 11 T cell receptor beta chains sequenced from one sample in a study of cytomegalovirus exposure and HLA in healthy donors. The PCR used 60 Vbeta and 13 Jbeta primers. The assay was immunoSEQ multiplex PCR, and TCRdb's table has in-frame clones only and misses some. This listing includes about 130,000 clones. The sample was PBMCs. All receptors derive from a man aged 40-49 years in good health and CMV-seronegative.

The J gene is TRBJ1-2, the V gene TRBV27; a possible D gene is TRBD1 (6 bases). CDR1 and CDR2 (germline): MNHEY, SMNVEV (reference sequence). The V end was cut by 6 bases, the J end by 8 bases, with 13 bases between. This CDR3 is 12 amino acids long. The CDR3 DNA reads as TGTGCCAGCAGGGAGACCAGGGGCGGCTACACCTTC. It specifies CASRETRGGYTF.

The rearrangement links TRBV29-1 to TRBJ2-7, with TRBD1 identical over 7 bases. CDR3 length: 14 residues. The V gene end was trimmed by 4 bases and the J gene end by 5 bases; junction bases not matched to a gene: 11. The germline gives CDR1 SQVTM, CDR2 ANQGSEA. In DNA, the CDR3 is TGCAGCGTTGCCCCTATAAGGGGGCGGAACGAGCAGTACTTC. Its protein product is CSVAPIRGRNEQYF.

The chain links TRBV29-1 to TRBJ2-7; 7 nucleotides align to TRBD1. CDR1 SQVTM and CDR2 ANQGSEA come from the germline V gene. Unmatched junction bases numbered 10, after V lost 5 bases and J lost 6 bases. This CDR3 has 13 residues. This chain's CDR3 is CSVQKGAWGEQYF. The DNA of the CDR3 is TGCAGCGTTCAAAAGGGGGCGTGGGGCGAGCAGTACTTC.

J is TRBJ2-5 and V is TRBV25-1; D may be TRBD1 (6 bases). Germline CDR1 and CDR2: MGHDK and SYGVNS. The V gene lost 4 bases and the J gene lost 0 bases, with 18 bases spanning the gap. The CDR3 totals 17 residues. CDR3 amino acids: CASSGRDKFFYQETQYF. CDR3 DNA: TGTGCCAGCAGTGGCCGGGACAAATTCTTTTACCAAGAGACCCAGTACTTC. Full variable domain (missing parts from reference TRBV25-1 and TRBJ2-5): EADIYQTPRYLVIGTGKKITLECSQTMGHDKMYWYQQDPGMELHLIHYSYGVNSTEKGDLSSESTVSRIRTEHFPLTLESARPSHTSQYLCASSGRDKFFYQETQYFGPGTRLLVL.

The chain is built from TRBV28 and TRBJ2-2; 13 positions match TRBD2. J lost 8 bases, V lost 4 bases, and 7 bases had no gene match. CDR1 and CDR2 (germline): MDHEN, SYDVKM. The CDR3 runs to 16 residues. CDR3 nucleotides: TGTGCCAGCAGTTCCCCCGGACTAGCGGGAGCGGGGGAGCTGTTTTTT. This codes for CASSSPGLAGAGELFF.

CDR3: CASSLKLPYNEQFF. The CDR3 DNA is TGTGCCAGCAGTTTAAAGCTCCCCTACAATGAGCAGTTCTTC. This chain connects TRBV27 to TRBJ2-1, with D unclear. There are 14 residues in the CDR3. CDR1 and CDR2 from the germline V gene are MNHEY and SMNVEV (reference sequence). V lost 2 bases, J lost 2 bases, and 7 bases lay in between.

The chain carries TRBV11-2 and TRBJ2-7, with 8 bases identical to TRBD1. V trimming: 4 bases; J trimming: 6 bases; junction bases outside the gene matches: 5. CDR1 and CDR2 (germline): SGHAT, FQNNGV. CDR3 length equals 13 residues. CDR3 nucleotide sequence: TGTGCCAGCAGCTCGGACAGGGTTGGCGAGCAGTACTTC. It encodes CASSSDRVGEQYF. Full variable domain (remainder filled in from reference TRBV11-2 and TRBJ2-7): EAGVAQSPRYKIIEKRQSVAFWCNPISGHATLYWYQQILGQGPKLLIQFQNNGVVDDSQLPKDRFSAERLKGVDSTLKIQPAKLEDSAVYLCASSSDRVGEQYFGPGTRLTVT.

This sequence joins TRBV2 and TRBJ2-2; D is possibly TRBD1 (6 bases). The CDR3 sequence is 13 residues long. The germline V and J ends were trimmed by 5 bases and 4 bases, with 8 bases remaining between them. Germline-derived CDR1 and CDR2 are SNHLY and FYNNEI. The CDR3 protein is CASSPRGTGELFF. The DNA of the CDR3 is TGTGCCAGCAGTCCCAGGGGCACCGGGGAGCTGTTTTTT.

The V call is TRBV29-1, the J call TRBJ1-2; D is undetermined. The CDR3 totals 15 residues. V was pared by 3 bases and J by 0 bases, with 14 bases between. Per the germline V gene, CDR1 is SQVTM and CDR2 is ANQGSEA. The CDR3 region is CSVDPGAGTNYGYTF. The CDR3 DNA reads as TGCAGCGTTGATCCTGGAGCCGGAACTAACTATGGCTACACCTTC.

The rearrangement joins TRBV19 to TRBJ1-5, with D hard to call. The CDR3 covers 15 residues. Trimming shortened V by 5 bases and J by 3 bases, and 14 bases separated the two germline ends. Germline V gene data show CDR1 as LNHDA and CDR2 as SQIVND (reference sequence). CDR3 residues: CASSFGQVDNQPQHF. CDR3 bases: TGTGCCAGTAGTTTTGGCCAGGTTGACAATCAGCCCCAGCATTTT.

The genes are TRBV7-8 and TRBJ2-1, with D possibly being TRBD2 (5 bases). CDR3 size: 11 residues. The V end lost 1 base, the J end lost 13 bases, and 8 bases lay between the germline ends. CDR1 SGHVS and CDR2 FQNEAQ come from the germline V gene. The CDR3 DNA follows: TGTGCCAGCAGCTTAGGCGGGCTCCAGTTCTTC. It specifies CASSLGGLQFF. The entire variable domain, with the rest obtained from reference TRBV7-8 and TRBJ2-1, is as follows: GAGVSQSPRYKVAKRGQDVALRCDPISGHVSLFWYQQALGQGPEFLTYFQNEAQLDKSGLPSDRFFAERPEGSVSTLKIQRTQQEDSAVYLCASSLGGLQFFGPGTRLTVL.